This T cell receptor (beta chain) was observed in a study of T cell repertoires in cytomegalovirus infection. Study-wide background: Shared public TCR beta signatures pointed to both CMV infection and a matching HLA type.

TCRdb redid the calling of the reads with MiXCR, one entry per CDR3 protein. Among about 600,000 distinct CDR3 sequences listed, more than 20% were seen once. V lost 0 bases and J lost 8; bases outside the gene matches: 5. The CDR3 has 14 residues. CDR1 is SGHRS, CDR2 YFSETQ, per germline. The sequenced sample was CD8+ T cells from PBMCs. The TCR comes from a human donor in good health (CMV status not recorded). Some clones in this sample may be carry-over from other donors' samples. The chain recombines TRBV5-1 with TRBJ2-1, with 7 bases lining up with TRBD1. The CDR3 DNA sequence: TGCGCCAGCAGCTTGGGGACAGGTTGGGATGAGCAGTTCTTC. This sequence encodes CASSLGTGWDEQFF.